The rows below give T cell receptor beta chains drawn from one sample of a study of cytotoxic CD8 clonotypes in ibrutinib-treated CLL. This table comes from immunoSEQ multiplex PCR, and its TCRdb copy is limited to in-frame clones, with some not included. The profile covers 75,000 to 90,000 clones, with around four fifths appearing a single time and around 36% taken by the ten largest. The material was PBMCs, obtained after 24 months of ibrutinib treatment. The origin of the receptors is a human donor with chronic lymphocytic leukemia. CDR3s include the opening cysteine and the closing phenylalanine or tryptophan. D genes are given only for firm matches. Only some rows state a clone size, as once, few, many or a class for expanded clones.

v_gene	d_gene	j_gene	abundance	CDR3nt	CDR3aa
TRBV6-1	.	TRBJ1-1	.	TGTGCCAGCAGTGGGGACGGAGGGAACACTGAAGCTTTCTTT	CASSGDGGNTEAFF
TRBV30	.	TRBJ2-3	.	TGTGCCTGGAGGGGGATAGGGAGCACAGATACGCAGTATTTT	CAWRGIGSTDTQYF
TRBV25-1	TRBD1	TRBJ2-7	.	TGTGCCAGCACTAAGACAGGGGGCTACGAGCAGTACTTC	CASTKTGGYEQYF
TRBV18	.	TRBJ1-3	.	TGTGCCAGCTCACCGTACAGGGATACCTCTGGAAACACCATATATTTT	CASSPYRDTSGNTIYF
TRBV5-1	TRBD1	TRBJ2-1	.	TGCGCCAGCAGCTTAACCGGGACAGGGGTTAACAATGAGCAGTTCTTC	CASSLTGTGVNNEQFF
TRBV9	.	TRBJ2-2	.	TGTGCCAGCAGCGTAAGTTTGCTATTGAACACCGGGGAGCTGTTTTTT	CASSVSLLLNTGELFF
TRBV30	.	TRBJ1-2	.	TGTGCCTGGAGTGTCCACGGGGGCGGCTACACCTTC	CAWSVHGGGYTF
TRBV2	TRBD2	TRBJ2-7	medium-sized	TGTGCCAGCAGTGTCGGACTAGCGGGGTACTTC	CASSVGLAGYF
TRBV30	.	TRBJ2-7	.	TGTGCCTGGAGTAAGGAACCGAACCGCAACGAGCAGTACTTC	CAWSKEPNRNEQYF
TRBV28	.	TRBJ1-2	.	TGTGCCAGCAGTCCCGGGCCGCCTAACTATGGCTACACCTTC	CASSPGPPNYGYTF
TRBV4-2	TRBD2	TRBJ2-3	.	TGTGCCAGCAGCCGAGGGACTAGTCTTACAGATACGCAGTATTTT	CASSRGTSLTDTQYF
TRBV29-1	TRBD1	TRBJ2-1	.	TGCAGCGTGGAAAACCGGGACAGGGAGGTTGAGCAGTTCTTC	CSVENRDREVEQFF
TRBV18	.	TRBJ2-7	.	TGTGCCAGCTCACCACCTACCTCCTACGAGCAGTACTTC	CASSPPTSYEQYF
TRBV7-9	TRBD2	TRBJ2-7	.	TGTGCCAGCAGCTTAGAGGTCAGTGCGGGGGTTGGCGAGCAGTACTTC	CASSLEVSAGVGEQYF
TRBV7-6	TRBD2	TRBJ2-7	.	TGTGCCAGCAGCCAAAATAGCGGGAGTGCCTACGAGCAGTACTTC	CASSQNSGSAYEQYF
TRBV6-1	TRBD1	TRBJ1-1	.	TGTGCCAGCAGTGAAGTCACGACAGGGATTAACACTGAAGCTTTCTTT	CASSEVTTGINTEAFF
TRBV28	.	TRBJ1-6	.	TGTGCCAGCAGCCTCCTCGGCCAGGGGACTTTACCCCTCCACTTT	CASSLLGQGTLPLHF
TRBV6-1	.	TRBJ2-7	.	TGTGCCAGCAGTGAATCGGCCCTCTCGCCCTACGAGCAGTACTTC	CASSESALSPYEQYF
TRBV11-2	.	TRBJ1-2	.	TGTGCCAGCAGCTTAGCAGGTGGTGGGGGCTACACCTTC	CASSLAGGGGYTF
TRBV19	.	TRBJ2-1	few	TGTGCCAGTAGTCGCGGGACGGATGGCAATGAGCAGTTCTTC	CASSRGTDGNEQFF
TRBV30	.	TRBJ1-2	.	TGTGCCTGGAGCCCCGGTGAGGGCTATGGCTACACCTTC	CAWSPGEGYGYTF
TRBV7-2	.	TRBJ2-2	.	TGTGCCAGCAGCCCGGGGGCGGGCACCGGGGAGCTGTTTTTT	CASSPGAGTGELFF
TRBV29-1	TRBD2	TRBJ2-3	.	TGCAGCGTTCGGACTAGCGGGGGACCCACAGATACGCAGTATTTT	CSVRTSGGPTDTQYF
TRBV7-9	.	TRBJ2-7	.	TGTGCCAGCAGCTTATGGACAAACCCCTACGAGCAGTACTTC	CASSLWTNPYEQYF
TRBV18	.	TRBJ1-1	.	TGTGCCAGCTCACCTCCGGTTGCAGTCATGAACACTGAAGCTTTCTTT	CASSPPVAVMNTEAFF
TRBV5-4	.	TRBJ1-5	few	TGTGCTGTGCAGGCCGGACGAGATCAGCCCCAGCATTTT	CAVQAGRDQPQHF
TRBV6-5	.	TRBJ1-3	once	TGTGCCAGCAGTTACATGGGTTCTGGAAACACCATATATTTT	CASSYMGSGNTIYF
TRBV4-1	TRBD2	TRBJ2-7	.	TGCGCCAGCAGCCAAAATATAATAGCGGGAGTTGTTAACGAGCAGTACTTC	CASSQNIIAGVVNEQYF
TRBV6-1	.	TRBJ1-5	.	TGTGCCAGCAGTGAAGTTTGGGGCGCGGGGCAGCCCCAGCATTTT	CASSEVWGAGQPQHF
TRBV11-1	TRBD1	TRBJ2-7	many	TGTGCCAGCAGCTCCGGGACAGGCCGCATCCTATCCTACGAGCAGTACTTC	CASSSGTGRILSYEQYF
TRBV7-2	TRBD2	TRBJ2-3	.	TGTGCCAGCAGCGTAAGCGGGGGGTTTGGCGATACGCAGTATTTT	CASSVSGGFGDTQYF
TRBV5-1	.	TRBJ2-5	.	TGCGCCAGCAGCTTGACAGGGCCCCAAGAGACCCAGTACTTC	CASSLTGPQETQYF
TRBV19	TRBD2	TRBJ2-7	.	TGTGCCAGTAGTCAAGTAGCGGGAGGGCCAACATACGAGCAGTACTTC	CASSQVAGGPTYEQYF
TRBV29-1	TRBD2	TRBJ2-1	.	TGCAGCGTTGCTACAACCCCCGGACTAGCGAGAAGGGGGAATGAGCAGTTCTTC	CSVATTPGLARRGNEQFF
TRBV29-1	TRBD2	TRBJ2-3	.	TGCAGCCTTATTAGCGGGAACACAGATACGCAGTATTTT	CSLISGNTDTQYF
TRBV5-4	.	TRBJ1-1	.	TGTGCCAGCAGCGCGGAAGGGGGGCGCAATCCTTTCTTT	CASSAEGGRNPFF
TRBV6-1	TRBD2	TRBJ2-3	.	TGTGCCAGCAGTGAATATCGGGGGTTAGCGGGGTCCACAGATACGCAGTATTTT	CASSEYRGLAGSTDTQYF
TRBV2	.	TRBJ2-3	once	TGTGCCAGCAGTGGTATATTAGGGTACACAGATACGCAGTATTTT	CASSGILGYTDTQYF
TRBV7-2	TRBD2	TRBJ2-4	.	TGTGCCAGCAGCCAAGGAGGGAGGGACCAGTACTTC	CASSQGGRDQYF
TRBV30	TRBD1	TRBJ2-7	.	TGTGCCTGGAGTGGACAGGGTTGGAATGAGCAGTACTTC	CAWSGQGWNEQYF
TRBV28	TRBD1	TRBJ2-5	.	TGTGCCAGTAGGGACAGTGAGACCCAGTACTTC	CASRDSETQYF
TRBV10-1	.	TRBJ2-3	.	TGCGCCAGCAGTGGAGGAACAGATACGCAGTATTTT	CASSGGTDTQYF
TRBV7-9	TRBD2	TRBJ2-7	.	TGTGCCAGCAGCTTAGGGACTAGCAGGGACGAGCAGTACTTC	CASSLGTSRDEQYF
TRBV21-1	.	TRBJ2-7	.	TGTGCCAGCAGCAAATCGCTAGCATGCCCCTACGAGCAGTACTTC	CASSKSLACPYEQYF
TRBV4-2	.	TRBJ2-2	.	TGTGCCAGCAGCCGGCCGACCGGGGAGCTGTTTTTT	CASSRPTGELFF
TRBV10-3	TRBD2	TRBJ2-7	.	TGTGCCATCAGTTCCGGGACTAGCGGGAGCCACGAGCAGTACTTC	CAISSGTSGSHEQYF
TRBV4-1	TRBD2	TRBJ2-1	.	TGCGCCAGCAGCCAACTACTAGCGGGATTTTTTGGGGATGAGCAGTTCTTC	CASSQLLAGFFGDEQFF
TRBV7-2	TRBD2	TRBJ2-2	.	TGTGCCACCCGGGGGGGGCCGAACACCGGGGAGCTGTTTTTT	CATRGGPNTGELFF
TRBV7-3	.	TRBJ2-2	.	TGTGCCAGCAGCTTGGGGGCGAGGGCCGGGGAGCTGTTTTTT	CASSLGARAGELFF
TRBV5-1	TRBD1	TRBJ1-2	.	TGCGCCAGCAGCTATACAGGGGATAGTGGCTACACCTTC	CASSYTGDSGYTF
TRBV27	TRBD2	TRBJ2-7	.	TGTGCCAGCAGGGCTAGCGGACGCTACGAGCAGTACTTC	CASRASGRYEQYF
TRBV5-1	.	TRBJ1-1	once	TGCGCCAGCAGCTTGACCATGAACACTGAAGCTTTCTTT	CASSLTMNTEAFF
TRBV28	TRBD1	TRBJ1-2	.	TGTGCCAGCAGTCCCCAGACAGGGACCTATGGCTACACCTTC	CASSPQTGTYGYTF
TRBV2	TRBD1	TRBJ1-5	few	TGTGCCAGCGGGGACAGGGGGCCTCCGAGCAATCAGCCCCAGCATTTT	CASGDRGPPSNQPQHF
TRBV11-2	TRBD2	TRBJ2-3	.	TGTGCCAGCGATGACGCGACTAGCGGGGGGACAGATACGCAGTATTTT	CASDDATSGGTDTQYF
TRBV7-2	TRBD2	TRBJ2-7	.	TGTGCCAGCAGCTTAGCTAGCGGGATGGGCGAGCAGTACTTC	CASSLASGMGEQYF
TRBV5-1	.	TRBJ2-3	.	TGCGCCAGCAGCTTGCAGACAGGAAGCACAGATACGCAGTATTTT	CASSLQTGSTDTQYF
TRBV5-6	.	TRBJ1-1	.	TGTGCCAGCAGCATACGAGACAGAAGGAACACTGAAGCTTTCTTT	CASSIRDRRNTEAFF
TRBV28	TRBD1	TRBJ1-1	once	TGTGCCAGCAGGCCAGGGGGGATGAACACTGAAGCTTTCTTT	CASRPGGMNTEAFF
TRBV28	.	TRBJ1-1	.	TGTGCCAGCAATTTCCCCCGACGTAACGCTGAAGCTTTCTTT	CASNFPRRNAEAFF